The rows below give T cell receptor beta chains drawn from one sample of a study of blood T cells in healthy people across ages. A single record per CDR3 protein comes from TCRdb applying MiXCR to the 5' RACE reads. The table shows 700,000 to 950,000 distinct CDR3 sequences, with 43% occurring only once. Material for sequencing was blood. The receptors originated from a woman aged 55 to 70 in good health. The CDR3 runs from the conserved cysteine through the conserved F or W. The D gene is left open where the match is weak. Not every row has a clone size; where given, it reads once, few, many or a size class.

-	TRBJ2-1	TRBV20-1	TRBD1	CSASRDSSYNEQFF	TGCAGTGCCAGTCGGGACAGCTCCTACAATGAGCAGTTCTTC
-	TRBJ2-6	TRBV6-6	-	CASSYDVGPSGANVLTF	TGTGCCAGCAGTTACGACGTCGGCCCCTCTGGGGCCAACGTCCTGACTTTC
-	TRBJ2-2	TRBV20-1	TRBD1	CSAEPADRVGTGEPFF	TGCAGTGCTGAACCCGCGGACAGGGTGGGCACCGGGGAGCCGTTTTTT
-	TRBJ2-1	TRBV19	-	CASSIAGAWYEQFF	TGTGCCAGTAGTATAGCGGGAGCTTGGTATGAGCAGTTCTTC
-	TRBJ2-5	TRBV5-6	TRBD2	CASSTSYSGRTETQYF	TGTGCCAGCAGCACCTCTTATAGCGGGAGGACGGAGACCCAGTACTTC
-	TRBJ2-1	TRBV24-1	-	CATSDFGRGQPSYNEQFF	TGTGCCACCAGTGATTTCGGGAGGGGGCAGCCCTCCTACAATGAGCAGTTCTTC
-	TRBJ1-5	TRBV29-1	-	CSVLQGYDQPQHF	TGCAGCGTTCTACAGGGTTACGATCAGCCCCAGCATTTT
-	TRBJ2-2	TRBV28	-	CASSLFGQSGRMVGELFF	TGTGCCAGCAGTTTATTCGGACAGTCGGGGAGGATGGTCGGGGAGCTGTTTTTT
-	TRBJ2-3	TRBV4-1	TRBD2	CASSQVQRGGQTSTETQYF	TGCGCCAGCAGCCAAGTCCAGCGGGGGGGCCAAACTAGCACAGAGACGCAGTATTTT
many	TRBJ2-1	TRBV29-1	-	CSVSAYNEQFF	TGCAGCGTTTCAGCCTACAATGAGCAGTTCTTC
few	TRBJ2-3	TRBV28	-	CASSFPYTDTQYF	TGTGCCAGCAGTTTCCCTTACACAGATACGCAGTATTTT
-	TRBJ2-1	TRBV4-3	TRBD2	CASSQDGRETYNEQFF	TGCGCCAGCAGCCAAGATGGGAGGGAAACCTACAATGAGCAGTTCTTC
few	TRBJ2-7	TRBV27	TRBD1	CASSLNRDSYEQYF	TGTGCCAGCAGCTTAAACCGGGACAGCTACGAGCAGTACTTC
once	TRBJ1-5	TRBV2	TRBD1	CASKLSGTGVQPQHF	TGTGCCAGCAAGCTTTCCGGGACAGGGGTTCAGCCCCAGCATTTT
few	TRBJ2-3	TRBV6-1	-	CASSEGQTDTQYF	TGTGCCAGCAGTGAAGGACAGACAGATACGCAGTATTTT
once	TRBJ2-7	TRBV20-1	-	CSASYPEFSYEQYF	TGCAGTGCGTCCTACCCGGAGTTCTCCTACGAGCAGTACTTC